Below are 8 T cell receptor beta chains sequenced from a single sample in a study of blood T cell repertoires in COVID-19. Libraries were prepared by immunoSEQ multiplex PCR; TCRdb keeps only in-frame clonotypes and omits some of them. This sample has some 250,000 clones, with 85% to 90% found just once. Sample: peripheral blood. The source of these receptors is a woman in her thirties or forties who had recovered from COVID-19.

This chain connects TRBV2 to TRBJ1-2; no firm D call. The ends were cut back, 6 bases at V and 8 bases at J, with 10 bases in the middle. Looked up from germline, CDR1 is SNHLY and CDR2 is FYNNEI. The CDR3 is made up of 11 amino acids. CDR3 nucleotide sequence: TGTGCCAGCAGGATGAGGTGGGGCTACACCTTC. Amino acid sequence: CASRMRWGYTF. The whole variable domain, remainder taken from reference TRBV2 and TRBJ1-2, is EPEVTQTPSHQVTQMGQEVILRCVPISNHLYFYWYRQILGQKVEFLVSFYNNEISEKSEIFDDQFSVERPDGSNFTLKIRSTKLEDSAMYFCASRMRWGYTFGSGTRLTVV.

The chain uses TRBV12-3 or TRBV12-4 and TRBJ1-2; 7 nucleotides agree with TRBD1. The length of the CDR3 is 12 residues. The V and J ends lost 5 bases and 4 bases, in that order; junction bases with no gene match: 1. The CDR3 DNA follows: TGTGCCAGCAGTGGGGACAGCTATGGCTACACCTTC. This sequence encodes CASSGDSYGYTF.

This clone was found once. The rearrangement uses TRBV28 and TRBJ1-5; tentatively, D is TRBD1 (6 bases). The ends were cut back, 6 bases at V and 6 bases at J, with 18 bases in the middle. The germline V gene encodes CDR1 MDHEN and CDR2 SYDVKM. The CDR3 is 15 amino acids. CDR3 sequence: CASSSLLGGAQPQHF. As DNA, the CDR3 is TGTGCCAGCAGCTCCCTACTGGGGGGGGCTCAGCCCCAGCATTTT.

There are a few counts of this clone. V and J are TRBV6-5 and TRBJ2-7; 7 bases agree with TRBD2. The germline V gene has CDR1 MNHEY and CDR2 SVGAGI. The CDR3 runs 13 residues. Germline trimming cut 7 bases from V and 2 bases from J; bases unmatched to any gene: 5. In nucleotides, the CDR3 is TGTGCCAGCACCCCTAGCGGCACCTACGAGCAGTACTTC. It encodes CASTPSGTYEQYF.

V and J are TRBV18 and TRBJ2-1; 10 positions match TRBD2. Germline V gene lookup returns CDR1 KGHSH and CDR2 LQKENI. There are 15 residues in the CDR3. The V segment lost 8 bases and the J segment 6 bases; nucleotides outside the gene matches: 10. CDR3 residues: CASTPSGRAINEQFF. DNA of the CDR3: TGTGCCAGCACCCCCAGCGGGAGGGCCATCAATGAGCAGTTCTTC.

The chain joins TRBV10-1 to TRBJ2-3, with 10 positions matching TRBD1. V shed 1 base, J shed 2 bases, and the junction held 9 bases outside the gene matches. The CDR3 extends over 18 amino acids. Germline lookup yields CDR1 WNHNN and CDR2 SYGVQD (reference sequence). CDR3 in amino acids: CASSEWGGQGPSTDTQYF. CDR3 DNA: TGCGCCAGCAGTGAGTGGGGGGGACAGGGGCCGTCCACAGATACGCAGTATTTT.

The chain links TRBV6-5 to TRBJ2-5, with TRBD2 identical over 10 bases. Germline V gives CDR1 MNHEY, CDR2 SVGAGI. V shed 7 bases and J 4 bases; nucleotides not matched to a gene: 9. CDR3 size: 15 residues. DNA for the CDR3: TGTGCCAGCAAAAAACCGGGACTAGCGCCAGAGACCCAGTACTTC. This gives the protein CASKKPGLAPETQYF.

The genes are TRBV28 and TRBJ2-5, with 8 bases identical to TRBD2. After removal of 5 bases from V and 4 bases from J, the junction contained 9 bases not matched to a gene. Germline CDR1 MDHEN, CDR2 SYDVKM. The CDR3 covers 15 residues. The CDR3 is CASSPPGSGGETQYF. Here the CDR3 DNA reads TGTGCCAGCAGTCCCCCGGGGAGCGGGGGAGAGACCCAGTACTTC. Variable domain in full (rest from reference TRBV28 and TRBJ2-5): DVKVTQSSRYLVKRTGEKVFLECVQDMDHENMFWYRQDPGLGLRLIYFSYDVKMKEKGDIPEGYSVSREKKERFSLILESASTNQTSMYLCASSPPGSGGETQYFGPGTRLLVL.